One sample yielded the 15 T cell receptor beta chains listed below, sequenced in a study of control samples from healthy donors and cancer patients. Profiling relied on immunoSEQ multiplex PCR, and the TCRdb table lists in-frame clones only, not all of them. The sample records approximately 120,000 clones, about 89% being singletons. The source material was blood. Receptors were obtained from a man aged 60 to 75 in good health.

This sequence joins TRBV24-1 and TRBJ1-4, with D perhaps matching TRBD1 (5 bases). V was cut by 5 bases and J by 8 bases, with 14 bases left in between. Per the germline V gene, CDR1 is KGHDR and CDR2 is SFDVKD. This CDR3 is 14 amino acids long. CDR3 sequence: CATSGGQIGEKLFF. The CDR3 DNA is TGTGCCACCAGTGGTGGACAAATTGGCGAAAAACTGTTTTTT.

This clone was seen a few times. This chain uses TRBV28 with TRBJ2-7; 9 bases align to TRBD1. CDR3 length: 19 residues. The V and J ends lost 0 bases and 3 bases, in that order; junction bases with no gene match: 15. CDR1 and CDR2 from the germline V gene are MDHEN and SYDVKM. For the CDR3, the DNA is TGTGCCAGCAGTTTATGGGGGGCAACAGGGGGCTCTGCCCTCTACGAGCAGTACTTC. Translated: CASSLWGATGGSALYEQYF.

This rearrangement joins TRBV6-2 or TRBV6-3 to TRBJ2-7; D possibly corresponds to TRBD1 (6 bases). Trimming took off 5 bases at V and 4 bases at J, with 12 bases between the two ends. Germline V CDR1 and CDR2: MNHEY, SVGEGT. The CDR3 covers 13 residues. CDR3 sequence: CASSRQDLYEQYF. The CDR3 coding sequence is TGTGCCAGCAGTCGACAGGATTTGTACGAGCAGTACTTC.

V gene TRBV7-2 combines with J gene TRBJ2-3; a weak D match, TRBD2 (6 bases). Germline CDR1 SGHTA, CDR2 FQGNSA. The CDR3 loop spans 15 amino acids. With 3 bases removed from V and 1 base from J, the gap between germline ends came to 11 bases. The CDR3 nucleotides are TGTGCCAGCAGCTTCGGGGGTCTTGGCACAGATACGCAGTATTTT. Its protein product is CASSFGGLGTDTQYF.

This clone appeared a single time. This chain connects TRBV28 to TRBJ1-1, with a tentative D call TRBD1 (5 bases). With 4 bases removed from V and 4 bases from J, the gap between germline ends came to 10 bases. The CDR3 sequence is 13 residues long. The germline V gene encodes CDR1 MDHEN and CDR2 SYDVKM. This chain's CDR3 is CASSSLGGTEAFF. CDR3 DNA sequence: TGTGCCAGCAGTTCTCTCGGGGGCACTGAAGCTTTCTTT.

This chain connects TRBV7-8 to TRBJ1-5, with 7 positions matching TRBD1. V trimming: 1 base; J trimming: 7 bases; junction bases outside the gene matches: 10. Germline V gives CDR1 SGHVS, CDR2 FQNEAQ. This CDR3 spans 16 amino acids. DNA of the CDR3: TGTGCCAGCAGCTTAGACACCGGGACAGTTAAACAGCCCCAGCATTTT. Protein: CASSLDTGTVKQPQHF.

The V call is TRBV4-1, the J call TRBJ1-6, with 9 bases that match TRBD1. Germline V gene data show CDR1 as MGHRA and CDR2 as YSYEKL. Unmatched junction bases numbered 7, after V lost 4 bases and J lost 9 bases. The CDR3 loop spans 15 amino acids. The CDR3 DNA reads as TGCGCCAGCAGCCGGGGACAGGGAACGGGTTCACCCCTCCACTTT. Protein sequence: CASSRGQGTGSPLHF.

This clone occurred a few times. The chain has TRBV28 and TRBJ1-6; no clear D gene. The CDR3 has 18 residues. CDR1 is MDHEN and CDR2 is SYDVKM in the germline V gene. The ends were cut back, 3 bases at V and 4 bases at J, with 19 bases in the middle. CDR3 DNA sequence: TGTGCCAGCAGTTTGCCGGGAACCCGTTCCCTTTATAATTCACCCCTCCACTTT. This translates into CASSLPGTRSLYNSPLHF.

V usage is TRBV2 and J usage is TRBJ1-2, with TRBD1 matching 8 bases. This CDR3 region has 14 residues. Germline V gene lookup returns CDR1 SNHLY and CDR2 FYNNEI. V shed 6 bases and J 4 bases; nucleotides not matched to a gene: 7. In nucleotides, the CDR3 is TGTGCCAGCAGCGACGACAGGGGTGGCTATGGCTACACCTTC. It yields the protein CASSDDRGGYGYTF.

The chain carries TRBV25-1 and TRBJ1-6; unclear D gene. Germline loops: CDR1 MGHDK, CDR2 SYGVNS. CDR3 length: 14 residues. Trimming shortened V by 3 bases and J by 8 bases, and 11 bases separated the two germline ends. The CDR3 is CASSESILHSPLHF. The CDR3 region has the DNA TGTGCCAGCAGTGAGTCAATTCTCCATTCACCCCTCCACTTT.

CDR3 nucleotides: TGTGCCAGCAGTTTCAGGGGGCGAGATGAAGCTTTCTTT. Residues: CASSFRGRDEAFF. The rearrangement uses TRBV27 and TRBJ1-1, with TRBD1 matching over 8 bases. This CDR3 spans 13 amino acids. Germline CDR1 reads MNHEY; CDR2 reads SMNVEV (reference sequence). V lost 3 bases, J lost 7 bases, and 4 bases stayed unmatched.

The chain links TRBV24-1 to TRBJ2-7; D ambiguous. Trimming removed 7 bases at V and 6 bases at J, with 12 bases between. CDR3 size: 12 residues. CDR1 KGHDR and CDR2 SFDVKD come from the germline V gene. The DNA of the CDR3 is TGTGCCACCAGCTACAAGTTTGGCGAGCAGTACTTC. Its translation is CATSYKFGEQYF.

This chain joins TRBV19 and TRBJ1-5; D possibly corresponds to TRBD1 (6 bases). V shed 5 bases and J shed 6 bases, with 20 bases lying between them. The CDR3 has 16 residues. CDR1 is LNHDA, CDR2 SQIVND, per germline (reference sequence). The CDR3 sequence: CASSVKQGPGGQPQHF. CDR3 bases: TGTGCCAGTAGTGTCAAACAGGGCCCAGGAGGTCAGCCCCAGCATTTT.

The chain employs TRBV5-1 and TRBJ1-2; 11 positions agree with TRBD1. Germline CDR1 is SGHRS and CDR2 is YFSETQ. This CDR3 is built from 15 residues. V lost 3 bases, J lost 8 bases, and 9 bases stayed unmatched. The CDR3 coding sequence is TGCGCCAGCAGCTCCAGGACAGGGGGCTTGTACGGCTACACCTTC. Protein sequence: CASSSRTGGLYGYTF.

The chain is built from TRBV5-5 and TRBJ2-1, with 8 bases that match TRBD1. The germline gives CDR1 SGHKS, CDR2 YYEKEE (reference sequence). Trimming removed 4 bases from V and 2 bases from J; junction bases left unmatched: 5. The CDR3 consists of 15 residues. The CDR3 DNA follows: TGTGCCAGCAGCGTCCGGGACAGGACCTACAATGAGCAGTTCTTC. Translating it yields CASSVRDRTYNEQFF.